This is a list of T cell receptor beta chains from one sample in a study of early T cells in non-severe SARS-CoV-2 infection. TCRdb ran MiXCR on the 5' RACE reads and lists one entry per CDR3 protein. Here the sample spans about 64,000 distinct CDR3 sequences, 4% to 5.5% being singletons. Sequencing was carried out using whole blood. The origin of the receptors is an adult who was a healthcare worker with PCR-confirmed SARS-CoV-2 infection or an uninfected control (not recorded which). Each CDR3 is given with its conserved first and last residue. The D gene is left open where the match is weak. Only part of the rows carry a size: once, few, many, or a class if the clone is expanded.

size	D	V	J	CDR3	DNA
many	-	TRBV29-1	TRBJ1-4	CSVGSQGSEKLFF	TGCAGCGTTGGGAGCCAGGGGAGTGAAAAACTGTTTTTT
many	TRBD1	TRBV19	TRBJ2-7	CASSNRGKGYEQYF	TGTGCCAGTAGTAACAGGGGAAAAGGCTACGAGCAGTACTTC
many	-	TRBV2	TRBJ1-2	CASSGPGANYGYTF	TGTGCCAGCAGTGGTCCCGGGGCAAACTATGGCTACACCTTC
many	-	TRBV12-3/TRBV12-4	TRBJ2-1	CASNAQGYNEQFF	TGTGCCAGCAATGCCCAGGGGTACAATGAGCAGTTCTTC
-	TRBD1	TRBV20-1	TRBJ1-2	CSAATRPRQGDGYTF	TGCAGTGCTGCTACCCGACCAAGACAGGGGGACGGCTACACCTTC
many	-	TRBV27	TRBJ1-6	CASSLSGRLDYNSPLHF	TGTGCCAGCAGTTTATCGGGGAGATTGGACTATAATTCACCCCTCCACTTT
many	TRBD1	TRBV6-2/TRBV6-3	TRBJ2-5	CASSSPGGAGQETQYF	TGTGCCAGCAGTTCTCCAGGGGGCGCGGGCCAAGAGACCCAGTACTTC
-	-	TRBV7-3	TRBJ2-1	CASSPRVDSSSYNEQFF	TGTGCCAGCAGCCCCAGGGTAGACAGCTCCTCCTACAATGAGCAGTTCTTC
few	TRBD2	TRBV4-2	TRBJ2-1	CASSQGLAGASGAEQFF	TGTGCCAGCAGCCAAGGACTTGCGGGTGCTAGCGGGGCTGAGCAGTTCTTC
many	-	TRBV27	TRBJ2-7	CASSPTGGPYEQYF	TGTGCCAGCAGCCCTACGGGGGGCCCCTACGAGCAGTACTTC
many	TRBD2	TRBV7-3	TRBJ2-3	CASSLSTSGSGTQYF	TGTGCCAGCAGCTTATCGACTAGCGGGAGTGGTACGCAGTATTTT